A selection of T cell receptor beta chains follows, all from one sample in a study of blood T cells in healthy people across ages. TCRdb independently ran MiXCR on the 5' RACE reads; one entry per CDR3 protein. The sample records approximately 800,000 distinct CDR3 sequences, more than 55% being singletons. The specimen was blood. The receptors originated from a man in his forties in good health. Both conserved end residues are part of each CDR3.

v_gene: TRBV25-1
j_gene: TRBJ1-4
CDR3aa: CASSERGPNEKLFF

v_gene: TRBV5-1
j_gene: TRBJ2-1
CDR3aa: CASSLSWSEQFF

v_gene: TRBV13
j_gene: TRBJ2-5
CDR3aa: CASSSWSLAGGGETQYF

v_gene: TRBV20-1
j_gene: TRBJ1-2
CDR3aa: CSARETGTYGYTF

v_gene: TRBV2
j_gene: TRBJ1-6
CDR3aa: CASSLQRANSPLHF

v_gene: TRBV13
j_gene: TRBJ2-7
CDR3aa: CASSLRVLADSTYEQYF

v_gene: TRBV20-1
j_gene: TRBJ1-6
CDR3aa: CSAHHFLNSPLHF

v_gene: TRBV4-1
j_gene: TRBJ2-3
CDR3aa: CASATAGGPADTQYF

v_gene: TRBV20-1
j_gene: TRBJ2-1
CDR3aa: CSARVWGLEVYNEQFF

v_gene: TRBV14
j_gene: TRBJ1-6
CDR3aa: CASSQAPVRNSPLHF

v_gene: TRBV11-2
j_gene: TRBJ1-2
CDR3aa: CASSLETRGGYTF

v_gene: TRBV28
j_gene: TRBJ2-4
CDR3aa: CASSGTGLGNIQYF

v_gene: TRBV7-9
j_gene: TRBJ2-5
CDR3aa: CASSLGPVPGVETQYF

v_gene: TRBV15
j_gene: TRBJ1-5
CDR3aa: CATSTRTGAYSNQPQHF

v_gene: TRBV19
j_gene: TRBJ2-1
CDR3aa: CASSPKREHEQFF

v_gene: TRBV27
j_gene: TRBJ2-5
CDR3aa: CASSLSATKKEQYF

v_gene: TRBV7-7
j_gene: TRBJ2-1
CDR3aa: CVSSSRQVSDEQFF

v_gene: TRBV5-1
j_gene: TRBJ2-1
CDR3aa: CASRSYSYNEQFF

v_gene: TRBV2
j_gene: TRBJ1-2
CDR3aa: CASRLGTGANYGYTF

v_gene: TRBV6-6
j_gene: TRBJ2-3
CDR3aa: CASSPRLASSTDTQYF

v_gene: TRBV7-2
j_gene: TRBJ2-5
CDR3aa: CASSLRGAIKLEYF

v_gene: TRBV24-1
j_gene: TRBJ2-6
CDR3aa: CATSDQTGKLSGANVLTF

v_gene: TRBV6-5
j_gene: TRBJ2-4
CDR3aa: CASSIGQGYNEQYF

v_gene: TRBV18
j_gene: TRBJ1-2
CDR3aa: CASSPPGTGIYGYTF

v_gene: TRBV29-1
j_gene: TRBJ1-2
CDR3aa: CSVPIGGSSIYGYTF

v_gene: TRBV7-2
j_gene: TRBJ1-2
CDR3aa: CASSPGQGGPLNYGYTF

v_gene: TRBV28
j_gene: TRBJ1-6
CDR3aa: CASSLGTLYNSPLHF

v_gene: TRBV3-1
j_gene: TRBJ2-5
CDR3aa: CASSQNPTSGGVPETQYF

v_gene: TRBV20-1
j_gene: TRBJ2-5
CDR3aa: CSATSRFGETQYF

v_gene: TRBV6-2/TRBV6-3
j_gene: TRBJ2-3
CDR3aa: CASSYARDSHTDTQYF

v_gene: TRBV4-2
j_gene: TRBJ1-1
CDR3aa: CASSPLTGGSPMNTEAFF

v_gene: TRBV5-5
j_gene: TRBJ2-2
CDR3aa: CASSLSSHPRTGELFF

v_gene: TRBV7-9
j_gene: TRBJ2-1
CDR3aa: CASSPTGEAQFF

v_gene: TRBV20-1
j_gene: TRBJ1-1
CDR3aa: CSARKHREGVTEAFF

v_gene: TRBV20-1
j_gene: TRBJ2-7
CDR3aa: CSARQVGTSGFGEQYF

v_gene: TRBV3-1
j_gene: -
CDR3aa: CASSQKGSAKNEQYF

v_gene: TRBV9
j_gene: -
CDR3aa: CASSVPYKRGGYEQYF

v_gene: TRBV11-2
j_gene: TRBJ2-7
CDR3aa: CASSLDRRGEIYEQYF

v_gene: TRBV7-8
j_gene: TRBJ2-5
CDR3aa: CASSAPGTGWLGQYF

v_gene: TRBV4-3
j_gene: TRBJ2-1
CDR3aa: CASSLFSGTSGNNEQFF

v_gene: TRBV25-1
j_gene: TRBJ2-4
CDR3aa: CASSETGTGKNIQYF

v_gene: TRBV20-1
j_gene: TRBJ1-1
CDR3aa: CSAISTGLPNTEAFF

v_gene: TRBV4-2
j_gene: TRBJ1-4
CDR3aa: CASSTQGPNEKLFF

v_gene: TRBV7-3
j_gene: TRBJ1-2
CDR3aa: CASSPNWGLDTF

v_gene: TRBV20-1
j_gene: TRBJ2-5
CDR3aa: CSATEGTSGSARETQYF

v_gene: TRBV15
j_gene: TRBJ2-3
CDR3aa: CATSTLEGVSVDTQYF

v_gene: TRBV20-1
j_gene: TRBJ1-5
CDR3aa: CSARERGGRVQPQHF

v_gene: TRBV20-1
j_gene: TRBJ2-3
CDR3aa: CSARGPTSGSADTQYF

v_gene: TRBV11-2
j_gene: TRBJ1-2
CDR3aa: CASSLGRGQGADRDYTF

v_gene: TRBV29-1
j_gene: TRBJ2-1
CDR3aa: CSVRYNEQFF

v_gene: TRBV7-2
j_gene: TRBJ2-3
CDR3aa: CASSSSVPDTQYF

v_gene: TRBV5-6
j_gene: TRBJ2-1
CDR3aa: CASSLAGLGDEQFF

v_gene: TRBV27
j_gene: TRBJ2-7
CDR3aa: CASSLSPTPRAHEQYF